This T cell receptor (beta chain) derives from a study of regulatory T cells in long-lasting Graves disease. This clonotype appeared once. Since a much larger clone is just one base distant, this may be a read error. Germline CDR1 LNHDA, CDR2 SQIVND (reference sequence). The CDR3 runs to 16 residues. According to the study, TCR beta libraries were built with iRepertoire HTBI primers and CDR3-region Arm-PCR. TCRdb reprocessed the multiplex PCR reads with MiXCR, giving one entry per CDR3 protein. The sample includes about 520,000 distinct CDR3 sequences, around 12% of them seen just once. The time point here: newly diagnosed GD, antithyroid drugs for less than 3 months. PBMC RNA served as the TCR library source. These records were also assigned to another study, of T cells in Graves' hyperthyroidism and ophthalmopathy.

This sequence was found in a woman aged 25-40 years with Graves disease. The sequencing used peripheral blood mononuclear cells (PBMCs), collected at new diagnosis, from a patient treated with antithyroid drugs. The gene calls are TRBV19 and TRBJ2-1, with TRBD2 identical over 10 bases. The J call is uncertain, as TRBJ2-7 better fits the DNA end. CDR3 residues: CASSIRGTSVDNEQYF. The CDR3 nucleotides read TGTGCCAGTAGTATAAGGGGGACTAGCGTAGACAATGAGCAGTACTTC.